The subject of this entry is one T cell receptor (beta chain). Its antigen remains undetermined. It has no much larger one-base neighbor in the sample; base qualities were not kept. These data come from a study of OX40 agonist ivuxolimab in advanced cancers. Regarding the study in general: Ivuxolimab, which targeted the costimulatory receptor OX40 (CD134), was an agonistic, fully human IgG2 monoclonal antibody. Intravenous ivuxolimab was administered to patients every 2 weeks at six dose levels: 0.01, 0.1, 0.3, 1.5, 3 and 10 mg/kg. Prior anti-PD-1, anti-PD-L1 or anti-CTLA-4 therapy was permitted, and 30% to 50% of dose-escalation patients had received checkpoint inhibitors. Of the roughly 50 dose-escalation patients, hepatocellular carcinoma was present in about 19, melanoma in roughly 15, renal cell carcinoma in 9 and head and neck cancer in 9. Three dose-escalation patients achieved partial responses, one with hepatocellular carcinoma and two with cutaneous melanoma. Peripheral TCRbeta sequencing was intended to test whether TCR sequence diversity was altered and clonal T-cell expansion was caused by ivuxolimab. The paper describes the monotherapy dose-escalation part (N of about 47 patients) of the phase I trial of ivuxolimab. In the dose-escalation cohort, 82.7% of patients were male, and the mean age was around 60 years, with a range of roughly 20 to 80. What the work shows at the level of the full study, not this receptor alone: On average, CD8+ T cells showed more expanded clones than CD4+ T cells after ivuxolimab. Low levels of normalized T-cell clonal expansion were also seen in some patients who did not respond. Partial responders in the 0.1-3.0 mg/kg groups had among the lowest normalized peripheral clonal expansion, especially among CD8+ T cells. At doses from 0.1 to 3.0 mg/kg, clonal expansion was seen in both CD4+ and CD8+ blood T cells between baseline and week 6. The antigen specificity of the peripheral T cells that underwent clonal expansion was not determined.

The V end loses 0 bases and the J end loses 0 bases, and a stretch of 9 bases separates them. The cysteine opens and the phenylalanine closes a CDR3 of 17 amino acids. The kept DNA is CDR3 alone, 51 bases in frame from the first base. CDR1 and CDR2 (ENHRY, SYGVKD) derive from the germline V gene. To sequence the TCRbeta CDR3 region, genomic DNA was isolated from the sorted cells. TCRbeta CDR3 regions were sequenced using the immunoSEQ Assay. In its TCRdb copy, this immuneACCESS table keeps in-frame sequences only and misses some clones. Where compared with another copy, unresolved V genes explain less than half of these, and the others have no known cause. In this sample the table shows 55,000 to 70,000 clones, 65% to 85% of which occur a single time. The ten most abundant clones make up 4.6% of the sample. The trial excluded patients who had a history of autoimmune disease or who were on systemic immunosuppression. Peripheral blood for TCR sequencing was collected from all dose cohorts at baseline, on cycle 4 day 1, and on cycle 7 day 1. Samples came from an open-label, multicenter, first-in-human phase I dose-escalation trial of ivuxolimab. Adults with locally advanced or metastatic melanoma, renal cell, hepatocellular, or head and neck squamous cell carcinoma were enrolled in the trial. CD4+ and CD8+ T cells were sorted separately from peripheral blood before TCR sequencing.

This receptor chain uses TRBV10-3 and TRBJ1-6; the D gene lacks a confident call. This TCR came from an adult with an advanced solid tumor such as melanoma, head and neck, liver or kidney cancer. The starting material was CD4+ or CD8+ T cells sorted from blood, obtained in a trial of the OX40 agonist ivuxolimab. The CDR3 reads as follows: CAISESKVGSYNSPLHF. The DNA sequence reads TGTGCCATCAGTGAGTCGAAGGTCGGCTCCTATAATTCACCCCTCCACTTT.